The clone carrying this T cell receptor (beta chain) has only one observation. The antigen is undetermined. The germline V gene has CDR1 WNHNN and CDR2 SYGVQD (reference sequence). V was shortened by 6 bases and J by 3 bases, with 12 bases between the two germline ends. The CDR3 has 13 residues. The method was immunoSEQ multiplex PCR; TCRdb's version includes in-frame clones alone and lacks a portion of them. This sample has about 80,000 clones, with around 80% found just once. The data were obtained in a study of neoadjuvant anti-PD-1 for oral cavity cancer. Turning to the study itself: Most patients had three to four biweekly doses of 3 mg/kg nivolumab before resection. Patients without progression received a fourth nivolumab dose around day 43, then surgical resection on days 50-56. Overall study results and limits: Each response group had just three patients in TCR analyses. Treg/Th17 ratio rose with pretreatment blood and fell with post-treatment tumor TCRbeta clonality.

This TCR was sampled from a person aged 35 to 85 with oral cavity squamous cell carcinoma. Here the sequenced sample was PBMCs, taken before nivolumab (anti-PD-1) treatment. The rearrangement links TRBV10-1 to TRBJ2-7; no firm D call. DNA of the CDR3: TGCGCCAGCAGCATTGGCAGTGGCTACGAGCAGTACTTC. It encodes CASSIGSGYEQYF.